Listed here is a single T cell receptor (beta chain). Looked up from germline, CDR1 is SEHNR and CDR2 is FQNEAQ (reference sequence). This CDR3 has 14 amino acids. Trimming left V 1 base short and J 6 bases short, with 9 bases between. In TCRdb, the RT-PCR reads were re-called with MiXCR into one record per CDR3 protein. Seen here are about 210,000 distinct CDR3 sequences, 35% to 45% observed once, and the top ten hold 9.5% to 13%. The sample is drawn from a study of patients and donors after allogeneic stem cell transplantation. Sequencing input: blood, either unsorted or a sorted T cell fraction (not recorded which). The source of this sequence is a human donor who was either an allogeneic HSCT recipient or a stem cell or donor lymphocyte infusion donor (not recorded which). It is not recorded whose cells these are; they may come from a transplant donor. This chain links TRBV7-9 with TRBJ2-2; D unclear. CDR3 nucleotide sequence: TGTGCCAGCAGCTTAGTTACACTCGCCGGGGAGCTGTTTTTT. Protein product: CASSLVTLAGELFF.